The 27 T cell receptor beta chains in this list originate from one sample, sequenced in a study of CD8+ T cells in alopecia areata. cDNA serving as the sequencing template came from extracted, reverse transcribed RNA. TCRdb keeps only in-frame clones here, not all; method: immunoSEQ multiplex PCR. The data contain 90,000 to 150,000 clones, under 40% of them seen just once; the ten biggest clones take up 2.5% to 3.5%. Specimen: CD4+ T cells sorted from blood. The receptors shown here come from a human donor with alopecia areata.

This chain connects TRBV11-2 to TRBJ2-1; D gene unclear. Per germline, CDR1 SGHAT and CDR2 FQNNGV. The CDR3 totals 14 residues. The V end was cut by 2 bases, the J end by 0 bases, with 5 bases between. The CDR3 sequence is CASSLRISYNEQFF. CDR3 bases: TGTGCCAGCAGCTTAAGGATCTCCTACAATGAGCAGTTCTTC.

This clone was recorded once. The chain combines TRBV30 with TRBJ2-7, with 12 bases matching TRBD2. V dropped 1 base and J dropped 6; count of bases not matched to a gene: 7. Germline CDR1 reads GTSNPN; CDR2 reads SVGIG (reference sequence). The CDR3 is 15 residues long. The CDR3 DNA reads TGTGCCTGGAGTGGACTAGCGGGAGTACTTTCCGAGCAGTACTTC. Translation gives CAWSGLAGVLSEQYF.

The chain links TRBV29-1 to TRBJ2-7; TRBD1 matches 8 bases. V was clipped by 6 bases and J by 5 bases; unmatched bases: 6. This CDR3 spans 12 amino acids. Looked up from germline, CDR1 is SQVTM and CDR2 is ANQGSEA. CDR3 residues: CSVWTGWDEQYF. The DNA of the CDR3 is TGCAGCGTGTGGACAGGGTGGGACGAGCAGTACTTC.

This chain connects TRBV28 to TRBJ1-5; D is unclear. The CDR3 contains 10 residues. The ends were cut back, 8 bases at V and 9 bases at J, with 8 bases in the middle. Germline values: CDR1 MDHEN, CDR2 SYDVKM. The CDR3 DNA is TGTGCCAGCGGCGGTCGGCCCCAGCATTTT. It yields the protein CASGGRPQHF.

The chain recombines TRBV21-1 with TRBJ2-5; the D segment call TRBD2 is taken from the table without a DNA check. TRBV21-1 is assigned pseudogene status. CDR3 length: 14 amino acids. Written as DNA, the CDR3 is TGTGCCAGCAGCGGGACTAGCGGGGGAGAGACCCAGTACTTC. Translation: CASSGTSGGETQYF.

This clone was seen a handful of times. The chain uses TRBV30 and TRBJ2-7; no firm D call. V was shortened by 0 bases and J by 2 bases, with 11 bases between the two germline ends. The length of the CDR3 is 14 residues. Germline CDR1 is GTSNPN and CDR2 is SVGIG (reference sequence). CDR3 in DNA: TGTGCCTGGAGTGTATCCGGCAGGCCCTACGAGCAGTACTTC. Translating gives CAWSVSGRPYEQYF.

The chain links TRBV10-3 to TRBJ2-3; D unresolved. Trimming took off 1 base at V and 1 base at J, with 6 bases between the two ends. The CDR3 is made up of 14 amino acids. Germline CDR1 ENHRY, CDR2 SYGVKD. The CDR3 region has the DNA TGTGCCATCAGTGAGTGGACGGGCACAGATACGCAGTATTTT. Its protein is CAISEWTGTDTQYF.

This chain joins TRBV5-1 and TRBJ2-7; TRBD1 agrees at 9 bases. The CDR3 has 14 amino acids. Germline V lookup: CDR1 SGHRS, CDR2 YFSETQ. V lost 0 bases and J lost 5; bases outside the gene matches: 3. The CDR3 coding sequence is TGCGCCAGCAGCTTGGACAGGGGGCTCAACGAGCAGTACTTC. Translating gives CASSLDRGLNEQYF.

The chain links TRBV29-1 to TRBJ1-3; weak D call: TRBD1 (5 bases). This CDR3 is built from 13 residues. V was cut by 5 bases and J by 0 bases, with 8 bases left in between. Germline lookup yields CDR1 SQVTM and CDR2 ANQGSEA. CDR3 bases: TGCAGCGTTTACGGGACCTCTGGAAACACCATATATTTT. This gives the protein CSVYGTSGNTIYF.

The CDR3 loop is CSVARGEVNTEAFF. The CDR3 region has the DNA TGCAGCGTTGCCCGCGGGGAGGTGAACACTGAAGCTTTCTTT. The rearrangement links TRBV29-1 to TRBJ1-1; D unresolved. Trimming stripped 4 bases from V and 0 bases from J, with 12 bases between. The germline V gene has CDR1 SQVTM and CDR2 ANQGSEA. This CDR3 is built from 14 residues.

V and J are TRBV7-8 and TRBJ2-1; TRBD2 matches at 12 bases. Trimming removed 5 bases from V and 7 bases from J; junction bases left unmatched: 12. CDR3 length equals 17 residues. CDR1 and CDR2 (germline): SGHVS, FQNEAQ. CDR3 loop: CASSVSPLAGGHNEQFF. The CDR3 coding sequence is TGTGCCAGCAGCGTTTCCCCCCTAGCGGGGGGGCATAATGAGCAGTTCTTC. Using reference TRBV7-8 and TRBJ2-1 for the parts outside the CDR3, the full variable domain is GAGVSQSPRYKVAKRGQDVALRCDPISGHVSLFWYQQALGQGPEFLTYFQNEAQLDKSGLPSDRFFAERPEGSVSTLKIQRTQQEDSAVYLCASSVSPLAGGHNEQFFGPGTRLTVL.

The table lists this clone with a few counts. The chain links TRBV5-1 to TRBJ2-1; D might be TRBD1 or TRBD2, each matching 5 bases. The CDR3 runs to 16 residues. V shed 4 bases and J shed 3 bases, with 17 bases lying between them. From germline, CDR1 is SGHRS and CDR2 YFSETQ. The CDR3 loop is CASSPNSGTFYNEQFF. For the CDR3, the DNA is TGCGCCAGCAGCCCTAATTCGGGGACCTTCTACAATGAGCAGTTCTTC.

This chain links TRBV29-1 with TRBJ1-1; a possible D gene is TRBD1 (5 bases). Germline V gene lookup returns CDR1 SQVTM and CDR2 ANQGSEA. This CDR3 spans 13 amino acids. Trimming pared 8 bases from V and 5 bases from J, leaving 18 bases between. CDR3 nucleotide sequence: TGCAGCTCCCGGAGGCAGGGCGGAACTGAAGCTTTCTTT. This gives the protein CSSRRQGGTEAFF.

The chain combines TRBV28 with TRBJ1-1, with a tentative D call TRBD1 (6 bases). The CDR3 extends over 12 amino acids. The germline gives CDR1 MDHEN, CDR2 SYDVKM. The V end lost 10 bases, the J end lost 5 bases, and 14 bases lay between the germline ends. CDR3 protein: CATVTGWTEAFF. CDR3 bases: TGTGCCACCGTTACAGGGTGGACTGAAGCTTTCTTT.

V usage is TRBV29-1 and J usage is TRBJ1-2; D call uncertain. Trimming stripped 7 bases from V and 6 bases from J, with 21 bases between. Germline V gene sequence: CDR1 SQVTM, CDR2 ANQGSEA. This CDR3 has 14 amino acids. The DNA for the CDR3 is TGCAGCGCCGGATACGGGGAGGTGCGAAATGGCTACACCTTC. Protein: CSAGYGEVRNGYTF.

This rearrangement joins TRBV29-1 to TRBJ1-4, with unresolved D. Trimming took off 2 bases at V and 3 bases at J, with 7 bases between the two ends. Germline V lookup: CDR1 SQVTM, CDR2 ANQGSEA. The CDR3 extends over 13 amino acids. CDR3 in amino acids: CSVELVANEKLFF. CDR3 DNA: TGCAGCGTTGAACTGGTGGCTAATGAAAAACTGTTTTTT.

The genes are TRBV29-1 and TRBJ2-1, with TRBD2 identical over 14 bases. The CDR3 has 16 amino acids. Per germline, CDR1 SQVTM and CDR2 ANQGSEA. J lost 6 bases, V lost 3 bases, and 7 bases had no gene match. CDR3 sequence (DNA): TGCAGCGTTGAGGGCACGACTAGCGGGAGGGGCAATGAGCAGTTCTTC. Encoded protein: CSVEGTTSGRGNEQFF.

V and J are TRBV29-1 and TRBJ2-3; D perhaps matches TRBD2 (6 bases). CDR3 length: 16 amino acids. Between the trimmed V and J ends, which lost 0 bases and 5 bases, there was a span of 18 bases. Per germline, CDR1 SQVTM and CDR2 ANQGSEA. CDR3 amino acids: CSVEDLTSGSGDTQYF. In DNA, the CDR3 is TGCAGCGTTGAAGATCTGACTAGTGGTTCCGGAGATACGCAGTATTTT.

This clone occurred a few times. The V and J genes are TRBV29-1 and TRBJ1-2; D may be TRBD1 (6 bases). Germline assignment: CDR1 SQVTM and CDR2 ANQGSEA. V was pared by 0 bases and J by 11 bases, with 13 bases between. CDR3 size: 12 residues. This CDR3 reads CSVEDQGGGYTF. As DNA, the CDR3 is TGCAGCGTTGAAGACCAAGGGGGGGGTTACACCTTC.

V is TRBV2 and J is TRBJ1-5, with D possibly matching TRBD1 (5 bases). Per the germline V gene, CDR1 is SNHLY and CDR2 is FYNNEI. CDR3 length equals 14 residues. Trimming removed 7 bases at V and 3 bases at J, with 13 bases between. The CDR3 here is CASTGTNPNQPQHF. In DNA, the CDR3 is TGTGCCAGCACGGGGACCAACCCCAATCAGCCCCAGCATTTT.

This clone was seen only a few times. This chain joins TRBV29-1 and TRBJ2-5; D perhaps matches TRBD2 (7 bases). CDR3 size: 14 residues. In germline, CDR1 is SQVTM, CDR2 ANQGSEA. With 7 bases removed from V and 3 bases from J, the gap between germline ends came to 18 bases. The CDR3 loop reads CSGGGTGREETQYF. In DNA, the CDR3 is TGCAGCGGGGGGGGCACAGGGAGAGAAGAGACCCAGTACTTC.

This clone occurred once. The CDR3 loop reads CASSLSETQYF. The CDR3, as DNA: TGTGCCAGCAGTTTGTCAGAGACCCAGTACTTC. The V call is TRBV28, the J call TRBJ2-5; D is uncertain. Germline CDR1 reads MDHEN; CDR2 reads SYDVKM. CDR3 size: 11 residues. Trimming removed 3 bases from V and 4 bases from J, with 3 bases in between.

This clone was seen more than once but under ten times. This chain uses TRBV27 with TRBJ2-5; maybe TRBD1 (5 bases). Germline V gives CDR1 MNHEY, CDR2 SMNVEV (reference sequence). The CDR3 has 14 residues. The V end was cut by 5 bases, the J end by 1 base, with 11 bases between. CDR3 DNA sequence: TGTGCCAGCAGTCCGACCCAGGGCCAAGAGACCCAGTACTTC. It translates to CASSPTQGQETQYF.

This clone was picked up a small number of times. CDR3 sequence: CASSQEQHQETQYF. DNA of the CDR3: TGCGCCAGCAGTCAAGAACAGCACCAAGAGACCCAGTACTTC. This rearrangement joins TRBV23-1 to TRBJ2-5; D not resolved. TRBV23-1 is known as an ORF, though its function is uncertain. The CDR3 length is 14 residues. With 2 bases removed from V and 0 bases from J, the gap between germline ends came to 7 bases.

This clone was observed a handful of times. V usage is TRBV5-6 and J usage is TRBJ1-1; possibly TRBD1 for D (6 bases). The germline gives CDR1 SGHDT, CDR2 YYEEEE. V was trimmed by 2 bases and J by 2 bases, leaving 16 bases between them. CDR3 size: 16 residues. The CDR3 here is CASSFGGRTANTEAFF. CDR3 DNA: TGTGCCAGCAGCTTTGGCGGCCGGACAGCAAACACTGAAGCTTTCTTT.

This clone came up once. The chain joins TRBV5-1 to TRBJ2-7; a possible D gene is TRBD2 (5 bases). Deletions cut 1 base from V and 2 bases from J, with 7 bases between. Germline CDR1 reads SGHRS; CDR2 reads YFSETQ. The CDR3 is 13 residues long. The CDR3 region is CASSLRAAYEQYF. In DNA, the CDR3 is TGCGCCAGCAGCTTGCGAGCGGCCTACGAGCAGTACTTC.

Of note for this clone: Additional DNA sequences in this sample encode the identical CDR3. This chain connects TRBV4-1 to TRBJ2-7, with TRBD1 matching over 10 bases. The ends lost 3 bases at V and 4 bases at J; junction bases unmatched: 3. The CDR3 runs to 14 residues. Germline CDR1 reads MGHRA; CDR2 reads YSYEKL. The CDR3 region has the DNA TGCGCCAGCAGCCAGGGACAGGGGACGTACGAGCAGTACTTC. It encodes CASSQGQGTYEQYF.